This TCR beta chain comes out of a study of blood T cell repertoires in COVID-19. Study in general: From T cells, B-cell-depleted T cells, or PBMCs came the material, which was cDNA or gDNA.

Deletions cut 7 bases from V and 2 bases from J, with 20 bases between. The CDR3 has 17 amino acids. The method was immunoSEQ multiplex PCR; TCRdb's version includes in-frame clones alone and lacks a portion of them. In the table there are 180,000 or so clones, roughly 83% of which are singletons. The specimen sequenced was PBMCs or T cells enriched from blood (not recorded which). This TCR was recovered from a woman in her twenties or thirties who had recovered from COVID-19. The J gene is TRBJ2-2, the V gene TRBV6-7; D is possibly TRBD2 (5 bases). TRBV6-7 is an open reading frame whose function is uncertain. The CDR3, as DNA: TGTGCCAGCACCCGACGGGAAAGCCCCACTAACACCGGGGAGCTGTTTTTT. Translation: CASTRRESPTNTGELFF.